This T cell receptor beta chain was identified during a study of tumor and adjacent non-tumor tissue in lung cancer. Study-level information: The cohort had about twelve adenocarcinoma, 2 squamous cell and 1 small cell patients.

The V end was cut by 6 bases, the J end by 8 bases, with 13 bases between. This CDR3 spans 12 amino acids. Three rounds of nested PCR, following a modified ARM-PCR protocol, produced the TCRbeta library. TCRdb reprocessed the multiplex PCR reads via MiXCR and lists one record per CDR3 protein. The data contain roughly 140,000 distinct CDR3 sequences, around 66% of them seen just once; the ten biggest clones take up 18%. Remarks on this clonotype: A read error may be the cause here, since a much bigger clone is one base away.

The template was RNA from unsorted bulk tissue. Between August and November 2014, newly diagnosed, chemotherapy-naive lung cancer patients underwent thoracic surgery in China. This TCR was sampled from a man between 60 and 70 years old with small cell lung cancer. The material sequenced was lung tumor tissue. This chain links TRBV12-3 or TRBV12-4 with TRBJ2-5, with no clear D. The CDR3 nucleotides read TGTGCCAGCAGACGCGAAAGAGATACCCAGTACTTC. Its protein is CASRRERDTQYF.